The source of this TCR beta chain is a study of cytomegalovirus exposure and HLA in healthy donors. General study points: It was reported in a later analysis that an Asian-associated ancestry cluster showed fewer N-insertions than the approximately 670-donor mean. Most TCR beta V segments were productive about 87% or about 30% of the time in an earlier analysis. In a later analysis, V- and J-gene trimming of beta chains associated with a DCLRE1C missense variant, replicated independently. Reports showed the classifier diagnosing cytomegalovirus status with high specificity and sensitivity.

Note on this clone: Its antigen is not identified.

CDR1 LGHNA and CDR2 YSLEER come from the germline V gene. This CDR3 region has 16 residues. V was pared by 0 bases and J by 0 bases, with 6 bases between. A multiplex PCR was run with 60 Vbeta primers and 13 Jbeta primers. The data were produced by immunoSEQ multiplex PCR, yet TCRdb's version contains in-frame clones alone and is incomplete. The sample records roughly 120,000 clones, around four fifths being singletons. The sequence was obtained from a man aged 25 to 40 in good health and CMV-seronegative. V and J are TRBV4-3 and TRBJ2-6; D is ambiguous. The sample was PBMCs. CDR3: CASSQEIGSGANVLTF. The CDR3 coding sequence is TGCGCCAGCAGCCAAGAAATCGGCTCTGGGGCCAACGTCCTGACTTTC.